The sample holds a few counts of the clone carrying this TCR beta chain. TCRdb recomputed calls from the 5' RACE reads with MiXCR, one row per CDR3 protein. The data contain about 22,000 distinct CDR3 sequences, under 5.5% of them singletons. This sample stems from a study of early T cells in non-severe SARS-CoV-2 infection. The CDR3 runs to 16 residues. Germline values: CDR1 SGHTA, CDR2 FQGTGA. Trimming removed 5 bases at V and 0 bases at J, with 14 bases between. V gene TRBV7-3 combines with J gene TRBJ2-1, with a possible D match to TRBD1 (5 bases). The sequence was obtained from an adult who was a healthcare worker with PCR-confirmed SARS-CoV-2 infection or an uninfected control (not recorded which). Material for sequencing was whole blood. The CDR3 loop reads CASSAMQGSSYNEQFF. In DNA form, the CDR3 reads TGTGCCAGCAGCGCCATGCAGGGTAGCTCCTACAATGAGCAGTTCTTC. The full variable domain, rest sourced from reference TRBV7-3 and TRBJ2-1, is GAGVSQTPSNKVTEKGKYVELRCDPISGHTALYWYRQSLGQGPEFLIYFQGTGAADDSGLPNDRFFAVRPEGSVSTLKIQRTERGDSAVYLCASSAMQGSSYNEQFFGPGTRLTVL.